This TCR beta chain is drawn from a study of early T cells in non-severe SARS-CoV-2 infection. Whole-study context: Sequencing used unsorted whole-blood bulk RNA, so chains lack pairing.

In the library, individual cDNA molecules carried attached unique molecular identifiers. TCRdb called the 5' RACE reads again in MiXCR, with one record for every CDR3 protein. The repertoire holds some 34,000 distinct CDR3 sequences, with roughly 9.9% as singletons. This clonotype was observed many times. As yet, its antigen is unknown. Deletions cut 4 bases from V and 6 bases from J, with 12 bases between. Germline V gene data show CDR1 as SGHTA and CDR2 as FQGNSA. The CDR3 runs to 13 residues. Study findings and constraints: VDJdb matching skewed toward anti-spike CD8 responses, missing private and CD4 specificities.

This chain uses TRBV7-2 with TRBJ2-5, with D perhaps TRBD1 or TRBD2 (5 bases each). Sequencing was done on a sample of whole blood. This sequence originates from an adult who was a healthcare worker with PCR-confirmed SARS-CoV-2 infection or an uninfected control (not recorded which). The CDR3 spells CASSSPWGKTQYF. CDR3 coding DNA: TGTGCCAGCAGCTCCCCCTGGGGGAAGACCCAGTACTTC.